The 2 T cell receptor beta chains reported below all come from one sample, sequenced in a study of T-cell memory formation after mild COVID-19. Each CDR3 protein is one row after TCRdb ran MiXCR on the 5' RACE reads. The sample carries 450,000 to 700,000 distinct CDR3 sequences, about a sixth recorded once. The sequenced material came from PBMCs or a T cell subset sorted from them (not recorded which). Receptors were obtained from an adult woman who had mild COVID-19 (a few samples of this study predate the infection). Cell type and time point are not known.

This clonotype was observed a few times. The chain couples TRBV14 to TRBJ2-1, with 9 bases matching TRBD1. Trimming removed 4 bases from V and 0 bases from J; junction bases left unmatched: 19. There are 21 residues in the CDR3. Germline V gene lookup returns CDR1 SGHDN and CDR2 FVKESK. CDR3 DNA: TGTGCCAGCAGCCCAACAATACCGGGACAGGGTCTAATTAGCTCCTACAATGAGCAGTTCTTC. Protein sequence: CASSPTIPGQGLISSYNEQFF.

Only a few counts were recorded for this clonotype. The chain uses TRBV27 and TRBJ1-5, with 9 positions matching TRBD1. Germline trimming cut 5 bases from V and 5 bases from J; bases unmatched to any gene: 4. Germline assignment: CDR1 MNHEY and CDR2 SMNVEV (reference sequence). The CDR3 runs to 14 residues. The CDR3 coding sequence is TGTGCCAGCAGTAACAGGGGGCCGTATCAGCCCCAGCATTTT. It yields the protein CASSNRGPYQPQHF.